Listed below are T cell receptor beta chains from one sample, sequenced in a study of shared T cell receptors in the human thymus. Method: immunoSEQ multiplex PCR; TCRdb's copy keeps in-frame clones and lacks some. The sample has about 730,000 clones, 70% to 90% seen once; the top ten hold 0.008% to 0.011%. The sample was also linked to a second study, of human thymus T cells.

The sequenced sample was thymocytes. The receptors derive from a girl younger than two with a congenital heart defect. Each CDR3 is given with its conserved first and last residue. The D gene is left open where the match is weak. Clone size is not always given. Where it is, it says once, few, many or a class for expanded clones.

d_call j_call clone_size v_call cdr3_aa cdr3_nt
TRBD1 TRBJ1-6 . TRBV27 CASRPRTGIVFSSYNSPLHF TGTGCCAGCAGGCCTCGGACAGGGATTGTATTTAGCTCCTATAATTCACCCCTCCACTTT
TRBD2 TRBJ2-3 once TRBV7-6 CASSSIIGGGARDTQYF TGTGCCAGCAGCTCTATTATTGGCGGGGGGGCCCGAGATACGCAGTATTTT
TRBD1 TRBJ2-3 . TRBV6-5 CASSSRQGRITDTQYF TGTGCCAGCAGTTCGAGACAGGGGAGGATCACAGATACGCAGTATTTT
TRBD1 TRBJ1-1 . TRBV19 CASKGGQGATEAFF TGTGCCAGTAAGGGAGGACAGGGGGCAACTGAAGCTTTCTTT
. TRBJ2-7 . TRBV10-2 CASSEVTRQYF TGCGCCAGCAGTGAAGTTACGCGGCAGTACTTC
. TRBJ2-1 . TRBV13 CASSFRDGEQFF TGTGCCAGCAGCTTTCGGGATGGTGAGCAGTTCTTC
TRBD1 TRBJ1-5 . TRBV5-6 CASSWGRTGGAGSNQPQHF TGTGCCAGCAGCTGGGGCCGGACAGGGGGCGCGGGTAGCAATCAGCCCCAGCATTTT
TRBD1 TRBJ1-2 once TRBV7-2 CASSEGQSYGYTF TGTGCCAGCAGCGAGGGACAGAGCTATGGCTACACCTTC
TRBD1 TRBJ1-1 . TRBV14 CASSQELKQGTSYTKMNTEAFF TGTGCCAGCAGCCAAGAATTAAAACAGGGGACATCATATACTAAGATGAACACTGAAGCTTTCTTT
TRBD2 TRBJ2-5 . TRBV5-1 CASSLMMAGGPTVGTQYF TGCGCCAGCAGCTTGATGATGGCGGGGGGCCCTACGGTGGGGACCCAGTACTTC
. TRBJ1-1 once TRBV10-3 CAIRLGQNTEAFF TGTGCCATCAGACTGGGACAGAACACTGAAGCTTTCTTT
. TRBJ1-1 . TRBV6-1 CASRTVLNTEAFF TGTGCCAGTCGGACAGTATTGAACACTGAAGCTTTCTTT
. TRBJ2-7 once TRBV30 CAWSGHYSYEQYF TGTGCCTGGTCGGGACACTACTCCTACGAGCAGTACTTC
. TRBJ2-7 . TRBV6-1 CASSEPGWHEQYF TGTGCCAGCAGTGAGCCCGGGTGGCACGAGCAGTACTTC
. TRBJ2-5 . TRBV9 CASSPPYRDRQETQYF TGTGCCAGCAGCCCCCCTTACAGGGATCGCCAAGAGACCCAGTACTTC
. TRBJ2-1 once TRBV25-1 CASSPQRAVYNEQFF TGTGCCAGCAGTCCCCAGCGTGCCGTGTACAATGAGCAGTTCTTC
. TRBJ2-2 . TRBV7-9 CASSLRGSNTGELFF TGTGCCAGCAGCTTGAGGGGGTCGAACACCGGGGAGCTGTTTTTT
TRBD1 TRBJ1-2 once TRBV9 CASSVGTGHYGYTF TGTGCCAGCAGCGTAGGGACAGGGCACTATGGCTACACCTTC
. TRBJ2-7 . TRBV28 CASSLCARSSYDRNYEQYF TGTGCCAGCAGTTTATGTGCCCGATCCTCCTACGACAGAAACTACGAGCAGTACTTC
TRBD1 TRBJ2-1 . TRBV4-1 CASSQRLRTGDFYNEQFF TGCGCCAGCAGCCAAAGACTTCGGACAGGCGACTTTTACAATGAGCAGTTCTTC
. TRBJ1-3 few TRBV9 CASSATGFSGNTIYF TGTGCCAGCAGCGCCACAGGGTTCTCTGGAAACACCATATATTTT
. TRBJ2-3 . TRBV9 CASSVGSTTYTDTQYF TGTGCCAGCAGCGTAGGGTCCACAACATACACAGATACGCAGTATTTT